What follows is one T cell receptor beta chain and its context. What it binds is not known. The sample comes from a study of T cell repertoires in cytomegalovirus infection. Per the germline V gene, CDR1 is LNHDA and CDR2 is SQIVND (reference sequence). V was pared by 4 bases and J by 0 bases, with 10 bases between. The CDR3 is 15 amino acids. Study-wide results and limits: Pooled public TCR beta family frequency picked out CMV carriers with the relevant HLA. HLA-C-restricted CMV clonotypes gave the most frequent clonotype in two of eight donors.

Each CDR3 protein gets one entry after TCRdb re-called the reads with MiXCR. The sample shows about 830,000 distinct CDR3 sequences, roughly 33% of them seen only once. The receptor's source is a human donor in good health (CMV status not recorded). Some clones in this sample may be carry-over from other donors' samples. This sample comprised cultured CD8+ T cells from PBMCs, obtained from culture after CMV antigen stimulation. The chain recombines TRBV19 with TRBJ1-5; D is ambiguous. The CDR3, as DNA: TGTGCCAGTAGTAATCCGGGCTATAGCAATCAGCCCCAGCATTTT. Protein: CASSNPGYSNQPQHF.